This T cell receptor (beta chain) was recovered during a study of T cell changes during pregnancy in multiple sclerosis. Repertoires were generated with immunoSEQ multiplex PCR, while TCRdb's copy carries only in-frame clones and drops some. The sample carries 50,000 to 75,000 clones, 91% recorded once. From germline, CDR1 is LGHNT and CDR2 FRNRAP. The CDR3 loop spans 15 amino acids. Trimming removed 5 bases at V and 4 bases at J, with 17 bases between. The V and J genes are TRBV12-5 and TRBJ1-2, with D unresolved. The material was peripheral blood, obtained after pregnancy. The TCR sequence derives from a female donor in good health, enrolled as a control in a pregnancy study. CDR3 DNA sequence: TGTGCTAGTGGTGCCCCTGGCGGGGAACGCTATGGCTACACCTTC. Protein: CASGAPGGERYGYTF.